The rows below give T cell receptor beta chains drawn from one sample of a study of CD8+ T cells in alopecia areata. Generated by immunoSEQ multiplex PCR, the TCRdb table keeps only in-frame clones and is missing some. Of about 60,000 clones listed, just over 45% are singletons. This sample comprised CD8+ T cells sorted from blood, obtained at approximately week 36, from a patient treated with tofacitinib. The receptors derive from a human donor with alopecia areata. Each CDR3 is given with its conserved first and last residue. The order of the fields is D gene, V gene, J gene, clone size, CDR3 DNA, CDR3 protein. The D gene is left open where the match is weak. A row's size may be missing; if present it is once, few, many or a size class.

NA,TRBV11-2,TRBJ1-2,few,TGTGCCAGCAGCTCCGCTTATGGCTACACCTTC,CASSSAYGYTF
NA,TRBV27,TRBJ2-2,NA,TGTGCCAGCAGTTTATCGGCCGGGGAGCTGTTTTTT,CASSLSAGELFF
NA,TRBV5-1,TRBJ2-1,NA,TGCGCCAGCAGCTTGGACGTCGAGGATGAGCAGTTCTTC,CASSLDVEDEQFF
TRBD1,TRBV6-5,TRBJ2-5,few,TGTGCCAGCAGTTCGTACAGGGGATTGCGGGAGACCCAGTACTTC,CASSSYRGLRETQYF
TRBD1,TRBV4-3,TRBJ1-2,few,TGCGCCAGCAGCCAAGGAGGGACAGGCCAATTAAATGGCTACACCTTC,CASSQGGTGQLNGYTF
NA,TRBV2,TRBJ1-1,few,TGTGCCAGCAGTGTACCCCGCCTCACTGAAGCTTTCTTT,CASSVPRLTEAFF
TRBD2,TRBV30,TRBJ2-1,once,TGTGCCTGGAGTGTATTAGCGGGAGTCAATGAGCAGTTCTTC,CAWSVLAGVNEQFF
TRBD1,TRBV7-9,TRBJ2-4,few,TGTGCCAGCAGCTCGGGACAGGGGGTGGCCAAAAACATTCAGTACTTC,CASSSGQGVAKNIQYF
TRBD1,TRBV7-2,TRBJ2-4,few,TGTGCCAGCAGCCCGACAGGGGCCCTAGCCAAAAACATTCAGTACTTC,CASSPTGALAKNIQYF
TRBD1,TRBV29-1,TRBJ1-1,NA,TGCAGCGGGCGGACAGGGGGCGGCACTGAAGCTTTCTTT,CSGRTGGGTEAFF
NA,TRBV20-1,TRBJ2-7,NA,TGCAGTGCGTCAGAGGGCCGAGAGCAGTACTTC,CSASEGREQYF
NA,TRBV16,TRBJ1-2,NA,TGTGCCAGCAGCGGTACAGCCAGCTATGGCTACACCTTC,CASSGTASYGYTF
TRBD2,TRBV29-1,TRBJ2-4,NA,TGCAGCGTAGGGCTACCGGGACTAAGGAACATTCAGTACTTC,CSVGLPGLRNIQYF
NA,TRBV29-1,TRBJ2-7,few,TGCAGCATCGACGGACAAAACTCCTACGAGCAGTACTTC,CSIDGQNSYEQYF
NA,TRBV29-1,TRBJ1-2,NA,TGCAGCGTTCGTCCCACAGGCCTCTATGGCTACACCTTC,CSVRPTGLYGYTF
NA,TRBV6-4,TRBJ2-3,NA,TGTGCCAGCAGTTACTCAGGAGGGAACACAGATACGCAGTATTTT,CASSYSGGNTDTQYF
NA,TRBV27,TRBJ2-1,few,TGTGCCAGCTTGCAGCGGGCGGGCTCCTACAATGAGCAGTTCTTC,CASLQRAGSYNEQFF
NA,TRBV30,TRBJ1-3,few,TGTGCCTGGTTTGGCGGGCAGACGAGCTCTGGAAACACCATATATTTT,CAWFGGQTSSGNTIYF
TRBD1,TRBV2,TRBJ1-5,few,TGTGCCAGCAGTGACTCCCGACAGGGGAATCAGCCCCAGCATTTT,CASSDSRQGNQPQHF
NA,TRBV27,TRBJ2-3,NA,TGTGCCAGCAGTTTTGTTAGGGGTCAGACAGATACGCAGTATTTT,CASSFVRGQTDTQYF
NA,TRBV6-4,TRBJ1-1,NA,TGTGCCAGCAGTCCCCGGGGGGATAACACTGAAGCTTTCTTT,CASSPRGDNTEAFF
NA,TRBV28,TRBJ2-3,once,TGTGCCAGCAGTTACGTAGCGGAAACAGATACGCAGTATTTT,CASSYVAETDTQYF
NA,TRBV13,TRBJ2-7,NA,TGTGCCAGCAGCTTCAGGCAGGCCTACGAGCAGTACTTC,CASSFRQAYEQYF
TRBD2,TRBV30,TRBJ2-1,few,TGTGCCTGGAGCGTAAGCGGGAGTGCCTACAATGAGCAGTTCTTC,CAWSVSGSAYNEQFF
NA,TRBV29-1,TRBJ1-2,NA,TGCAGCGTCGCAGGGTATGGCTACACCTTC,CSVAGYGYTF
TRBD1,TRBV30,TRBJ2-2,NA,TGTGCCGGGACAGGGAGGACCGGGGAGCTGTTTTTT,CAGTGRTGELFF
NA,TRBV7-9,TRBJ2-2,NA,TGTGCCAGCAGCTTAGCAGGGGATTTT,CASSLAGDF
TRBD2,TRBV6-4,TRBJ2-2,NA,TGTGCCAGCAGACCGCTAGCGGAGGGCGGGGAGCTGTTTTTT,CASRPLAEGGELFF
NA,TRBV10-1,TRBJ2-7,NA,TGCGCCAGCAGTGAGTCCGGGGGAGGTGATCCCTACGAGCAGTACTTC,CASSESGGGDPYEQYF
NA,TRBV6-1,TRBJ1-2,NA,TGTGCCAGCAGTATCGACTATGGCTACACCTTC,CASSIDYGYTF
TRBD2,TRBV7-2,TRBJ2-1,once,TGTGCCAGCAGCTTCGGGGCGGGAGGGCCATACAATGAGCAGTTCTTC,CASSFGAGGPYNEQFF
NA,TRBV7-9,TRBJ2-7,few,TGTGCCAGCACTCACGGAGCGGGCCCCGTAAACTTCTCCTACGAGCAGTACTTC,CASTHGAGPVNFSYEQYF
NA,TRBV9,TRBJ1-2,NA,TGTGCCAGCAGCGGCCGGGACCTAATGAACTATGGCTACACCTTC,CASSGRDLMNYGYTF
NA,TRBV29-1,TRBJ2-5,NA,TGCAGCGTTGTATTCCCCTACAGGTACCAAGAGACCCAGTACTTC,CSVVFPYRYQETQYF
TRBD2,TRBV9,TRBJ2-1,once,TGTGCCAGCAGCGTAGAGGGACTAAGTTACAATGAGCAGTTCTTC,CASSVEGLSYNEQFF
TRBD2,TRBV25-1,TRBJ2-5,NA,TGTGCCAGCGCGCGGATGGCTAGCGGGGGGGGAGAGACCCAGTACTTC,CASARMASGGGETQYF
NA,TRBV25-1,TRBJ1-4,NA,TGTGCCACAGCGCGCCGGGGGATAGGTGAAAAACTGTTTTTT,CATARRGIGEKLFF
NA,TRBV6-1,TRBJ2-7,NA,TGTGCCAGCAGTTACGGGACCGAGCAGTACTTC,CASSYGTEQYF
NA,TRBV9,TRBJ2-3,few,TGTGCCAGCAGCGCCCACCGGGACACCACAGATACGCAGTATTTT,CASSAHRDTTDTQYF
NA,TRBV7-9,TRBJ2-5,NA,TGTGCCAGCAGCGTGACAGATAACCAAGAGACCCAGTACTTC,CASSVTDNQETQYF
NA,TRBV23-1,TRBJ2-6,NA,TGCGCCAGCAGTCCCCGGAGGGGTTTTTTGGCTGGGGCCAACGTCCTGACTTTC,CASSPRRGFLAGANVLTF
NA,TRBV9,TRBJ2-2,NA,TGTGCCAGCAGCGGGCTAGCGCCGAACACCGGGGAGCTGTTTTTT,CASSGLAPNTGELFF
NA,TRBV6-5,TRBJ2-1,NA,TGTGCCAGCAGCCCAGTGATGGGGGACAATGAGCAGTTCTTC,CASSPVMGDNEQFF
NA,TRBV2,TRBJ1-2,few,TGTGCCAGCACTATCACAGGCAACTATGGCTACACCTTC,CASTITGNYGYTF
NA,TRBV29-1,TRBJ1-1,few,TGCAGCGTCAGGGTCGGGATGAACACTGAAGCTTTCTTT,CSVRVGMNTEAFF
NA,TRBV29-1,TRBJ2-7,few,TGCAGCGTCGTTACCTACGAGCAGTACTTC,CSVVTYEQYF
NA,TRBV6-6,TRBJ2-2,NA,TGTGCCAGCATACAGACGAACACCGGGGAGCTGTTTTTT,CASIQTNTGELFF
NA,TRBV29-1,TRBJ2-7,NA,TGCAGCGCCCAGGGAAGATACTCCTACGAGCAGTACTTC,CSAQGRYSYEQYF